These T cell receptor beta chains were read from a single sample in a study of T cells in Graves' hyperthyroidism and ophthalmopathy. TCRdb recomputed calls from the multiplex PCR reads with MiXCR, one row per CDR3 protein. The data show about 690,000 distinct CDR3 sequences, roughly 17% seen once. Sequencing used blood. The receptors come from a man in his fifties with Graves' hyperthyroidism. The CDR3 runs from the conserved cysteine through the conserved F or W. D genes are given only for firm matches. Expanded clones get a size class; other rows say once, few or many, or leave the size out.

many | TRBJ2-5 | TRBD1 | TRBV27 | TGTGCCAGCAGTTTATCCAGGGGGCGCGAGACCCAGTACTTC | CASSLSRGRETQYF
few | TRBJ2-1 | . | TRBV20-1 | TGCAGTGCTGGAACAGATTACAATGAGCAGTTCTTC | CSAGTDYNEQFF
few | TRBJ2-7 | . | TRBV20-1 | TGCAGTGCTAGAGATCCACCCCACTACGAGCAGTACTTC | CSARDPPHYEQYF
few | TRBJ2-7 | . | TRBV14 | TGTGCCAGCAGCCAAGATGAGCTTTCCTACGAGCAGTACTTC | CASSQDELSYEQYF
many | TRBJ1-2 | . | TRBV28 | TGTGCCAGCAGTCCCCCCCAGGGGCATTATGGCTACACCTTC | CASSPPQGHYGYTF
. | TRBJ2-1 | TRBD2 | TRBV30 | TGTGCCTGTATAAAAACTAGCGGGAGAGACGCATCCTACAATGAGCAGTTCTTC | CACIKTSGRDASYNEQFF
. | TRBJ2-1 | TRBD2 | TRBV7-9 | TGTGCCAGCAGCTTAGAGACTAGCGTATACAATGAGCAGTTCTTC | CASSLETSVYNEQFF
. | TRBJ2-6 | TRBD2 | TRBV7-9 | TGTGCCAGCGGGGTAGCGGGAGTTGGGGCCAACGTCCTGACTTTC | CASGVAGVGANVLTF
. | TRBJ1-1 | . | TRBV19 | TGTGCCAGTAGTATGGGGACGGAGGTGGCCACTGAAGCTTTCTTT | CASSMGTEVATEAFF
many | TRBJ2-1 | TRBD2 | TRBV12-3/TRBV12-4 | TGTGCCAGCAGTTTAGCAACGGGGGGAAGCAATGAGCAGTTCTTC | CASSLATGGSNEQFF
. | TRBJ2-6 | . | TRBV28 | TGTGCCAGCAGGTTTATACAAGCTGGGGCCAACGTCCTGACTTTC | CASRFIQAGANVLTF
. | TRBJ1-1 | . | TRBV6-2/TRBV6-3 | TGTGCCAGCAGTTACTCGATTGGGGCTTCTCCAAACACTGAAGCTTTCTTT | CASSYSIGASPNTEAFF
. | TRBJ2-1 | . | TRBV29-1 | TGCAGCGTTGTGCCTAGCGACCACAATGAGCAGTTCTTC | CSVVPSDHNEQFF
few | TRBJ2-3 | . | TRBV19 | TGTGCCAGTAGTATCCTGAGGACACCGGATACGCAGTATTTT | CASSILRTPDTQYF
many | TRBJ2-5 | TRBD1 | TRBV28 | TGTGCCAGCAGTTTACCTAGGACAGGACGAATCCAAGAGACCCAGTACTTC | CASSLPRTGRIQETQYF
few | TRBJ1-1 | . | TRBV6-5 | TGTGCCAGCAGTTACTCGATCGGCGGGAACACTGAAGCTTTCTTT | CASSYSIGGNTEAFF
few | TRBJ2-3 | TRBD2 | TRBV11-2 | TGCGCCAGCAGCCAAGGATCCGGGACTAGTCACACAGATACGCAGTATTTT | CASSQGSGTSHTDTQYF
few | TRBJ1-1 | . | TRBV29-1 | TGCAGCGCCTCGGACAGCGACACTGAAGCTTTCTTT | CSASDSDTEAFF